This entry lists 21 T cell receptor beta chains sequenced from one sample in a study of T cell responses to AZD1222 COVID-19 vaccine. Clones were read by immunoSEQ multiplex PCR, and TCRdb kept only the in-frame ones, dropping some. Of roughly 140,000 clones listed, 90% are singletons. Sequenced material: peripheral blood, taken on day 0 of AZD1222 vaccination. The receptor set was obtained from an adult in good health.

The chain has TRBV30 and TRBJ1-4; D is ambiguous. Per the germline V gene, CDR1 is GTSNPN and CDR2 is SVGIG (reference sequence). Between the trimmed V and J ends, which lost 1 base and 6 bases, there was a span of 9 bases. CDR3 length: 13 residues. For the CDR3, the DNA is TGTGCCTGGAGTGATGACCGGGATGAAAAACTGTTTTTT. It yields the protein CAWSDDRDEKLFF.

Details on this clone: No conserved phenylalanine or tryptophan ends this CDR3, so it is likely a read error. The limits of the CDR3 on the DNA are not certain, so only TCRdb's listed CDR3 is given. The CDR3 loop reads CASSHIRTLEI. The rearrangement links TRBV3-1 (or the pseudogene TRBV3-2) to TRBJ1-1. CDR1 and CDR2 from the germline V gene are LGHDT and YNNKEL (reference sequence). From its first to its last residue, the CDR3 has 11 amino acids.

The J gene is TRBJ2-7, the V gene TRBV5-1, with D perhaps matching TRBD2 (6 bases). This CDR3 contains 15 residues. CDR1 and CDR2 from the germline V gene are SGHRS and YFSETQ. Trimming took off 0 bases at V and 5 bases at J, with 15 bases between the two ends. The CDR3 nucleotides read TGCGCCAGCAGCTTGGATGGAGGGGATTATAACGAGCAGTACTTC. Translating gives CASSLDGGDYNEQYF.

This chain's CDR3 is CASNIPATGGVSYEQYF. DNA of the CDR3: TGTGCCAGCAACATCCCGGCCACAGGGGGTGTATCCTACGAGCAGTACTTC. The chain links TRBV6-4 to TRBJ2-7, with 8 bases lining up with TRBD1. Germline trimming cut 7 bases from V and 1 base from J; bases unmatched to any gene: 15. This CDR3 region has 17 residues. The germline CDR1 and CDR2 sequences are MRHNA and SNTAGT.

This rearrangement joins TRBV11-2 to TRBJ2-1, with 7 bases aligning to TRBD2. Trimming took 0 bases from V and 8 from J; bases not matched to a gene: 7. Germline assignment: CDR1 SGHAT and CDR2 FQNNGV. The CDR3 sequence is 15 residues long. CDR3 protein: CASSLEAGEGHEQFF. The CDR3, as DNA: TGTGCCAGCAGCTTAGAGGCGGGAGAGGGGCATGAGCAGTTCTTC.

The rearrangement links TRBV7-2 to TRBJ1-5, with D uncertain. The V gene's germline CDR1 is SGHTA and CDR2 FQGNSA. V shed 3 bases and J shed 1 base, with 4 bases lying between them. There are 13 residues in the CDR3. The CDR3 nucleotides read TGTGCCAGCAGCTTTGGGAGCAATCAGCCCCAGCATTTT. Translating it yields CASSFGSNQPQHF.

V gene TRBV2 combines with J gene TRBJ2-7; 12 nucleotides agree with TRBD2. The CDR3 runs to 17 residues. The trim removed 3 bases at V and 2 bases at J, leaving 8 bases unmatched. Looked up from germline, CDR1 is SNHLY and CDR2 is FYNNEI. CDR3 residues: CASSEGLAGLGTYEQYF. In DNA, the CDR3 is TGTGCCAGCAGTGAGGGACTAGCGGGCCTAGGTACCTACGAGCAGTACTTC.

Only one count was recorded for this clone. This sequence joins TRBV29-1 and TRBJ2-1; perhaps TRBD1 as D (5 bases). This CDR3 contains 13 residues. Per germline, CDR1 SQVTM and CDR2 ANQGSEA. Trimming cost V 6 bases and J 6 bases, with 15 bases left between them. The CDR3 is CSVNPGFANEQFF. The CDR3 nucleotides are TGCAGCGTCAACCCAGGGTTTGCCAATGAGCAGTTCTTC.

The chain carries TRBV5-1 and TRBJ1-2, with D possibly TRBD1 on 5 matching bases. Germline V lookup: CDR1 SGHRS, CDR2 YFSETQ. V lost 4 bases and J lost 2, with 18 bases in between. The CDR3 consists of 16 residues. As DNA, the CDR3 is TGCGCCAGCAGCCCCGGGCTGGGGGGAGAGAACTATGGCTACACCTTC. As protein: CASSPGLGGENYGYTF. The full variable domain, rest sourced from reference TRBV5-1 and TRBJ1-2, is KAGVTQTPRYLIKTRGQQVTLSCSPISGHRSVSWYQQTPGQGLQFLFEYFSETQRNKGNFPGRFSGRQFSNSRSEMNVSTLELGDSALYLCASSPGLGGENYGYTFGSGTRLTVV.

This clone turned up a few times. The chain recombines TRBV12-3 or TRBV12-4 with TRBJ1-1; 7 positions agree with TRBD1. This CDR3 is 13 amino acids long. The J segment lost 4 bases and the V segment lost 8 bases, leaving 7 bases of the junction unmatched. The CDR3 spells CASGRTGGTEAFF. The CDR3 DNA reads TGTGCCAGCGGGCGGACAGGCGGCACTGAAGCTTTCTTT.

This clone was detected only a few times. The chain has TRBV19 and TRBJ1-1; D uncertain. Germline CDR1 reads LNHDA; CDR2 reads SQIVND (reference sequence). The CDR3 is 14 residues long. V dropped 4 bases and J dropped 0 bases, with 9 bases sitting between them. CDR3 amino acids: CASSKRNMNTEAFF. The CDR3 region has the DNA TGTGCCAGTAGTAAACGGAACATGAACACTGAAGCTTTCTTT.

This clone was detected only once. The gene calls are TRBV4-1 and TRBJ2-2, with 7 bases fitting TRBD1. The V segment lost 3 bases and the J segment 4 bases; nucleotides outside the gene matches: 2. The germline V gene has CDR1 MGHRA and CDR2 YSYEKL. The CDR3 runs to 14 residues. The CDR3: CASSHGTATGELFF. The CDR3 nucleotides are TGCGCCAGCAGCCACGGGACAGCCACCGGGGAGCTGTTTTTT.

This chain links TRBV7-9 with TRBJ2-2; maybe TRBD1 (6 bases). The CDR3 loop spans 14 amino acids. Trimming shortened V by 1 base and J by 3 bases, and 6 bases separated the two germline ends. Looked up from germline, CDR1 is SEHNR and CDR2 is FQNEAQ (reference sequence). This CDR3 reads CASSLGQDTGELFF. CDR3 bases: TGTGCCAGCAGCTTAGGACAGGACACCGGGGAGCTGTTTTTT. The variable domain in full, completed from reference TRBV7-9 and TRBJ2-2, reads DTGVSQNPRHKITKRGQNVTFRCDPISEHNRLYWYRQTLGQGPEFLTYFQNEAQLEKSRLLSDRFSAERPKGSFSTLEIQRTEQGDSAMYLCASSLGQDTGELFFGEGSRLTVL.

The gene calls are TRBV5-1 and TRBJ1-4; tentatively, D is TRBD1 (5 bases). This CDR3 is built from 14 residues. Germline V gene sequence: CDR1 SGHRS, CDR2 YFSETQ. Trimming left V 2 bases short and J 3 bases short, with 8 bases between. The CDR3 reads CASSLARANEKLFF. As DNA, the CDR3 is TGCGCCAGCAGCTTAGCCAGGGCTAATGAAAAACTGTTTTTT.

This chain uses TRBV6-1 with TRBJ2-7; 8 bases line up with TRBD1. V was clipped by 2 bases and J by 4 bases; unmatched bases: 7. The CDR3 covers 15 residues. CDR1 is MNHNS, CDR2 SASEGT, per germline. The CDR3 DNA sequence: TGTGCCAGCAGTGAATCAGGGACAGGAGCTTACGAGCAGTACTTC. Encoded protein: CASSESGTGAYEQYF.

This clone has only a few counts. The rearrangement uses TRBV5-1 and TRBJ2-7, with D perhaps TRBD1 (7 bases). This CDR3 has 13 amino acids. The V end lost 4 bases, the J end lost 4 bases, and 12 bases lay between the germline ends. CDR1 and CDR2 from the germline V gene are SGHRS and YFSETQ. The CDR3 loop reads CASSMTGRYEQYF. CDR3 in DNA: TGCGCCAGCAGCATGACAGGGAGGTACGAGCAGTACTTC.

V usage is TRBV6-5 and J usage is TRBJ2-5; 12 nucleotides match TRBD2. The germline V gene has CDR1 MNHEY and CDR2 SVGAGI. Trimming at V came to 6 bases and at J to 5 bases, leaving 7 bases not matched to a gene. There are 15 residues in the CDR3. The CDR3 DNA is TGTGCCAGCAGGTTGACTAGCGGGAGCCAGGAGACCCAGTACTTC. As protein: CASRLTSGSQETQYF.

V is TRBV5-1 and J is TRBJ1-5; possible D gene TRBD1, 6 bases. The CDR3 is 17 residues long. Germline V gene lookup returns CDR1 SGHRS and CDR2 YFSETQ. With 0 bases removed from V and 4 bases from J, the gap between germline ends came to 17 bases. The CDR3 here is CASSLGPIGQGNQPQHF. The CDR3 DNA sequence: TGCGCCAGCAGCTTGGGACCCATAGGGCAGGGGAATCAGCCCCAGCATTTT.

This chain connects TRBV10-3 to TRBJ1-2, with 7 bases lining up with TRBD1. The trim removed 11 bases at V and 2 bases at J, leaving 8 bases unmatched. The CDR3 spans 13 residues. Germline V lookup: CDR1 ENHRY, CDR2 SYGVKD. DNA for the CDR3: TGTGCCGTTGGGGGGGGACAGAACTATGGCTACACCTTC. Protein: CAVGGGQNYGYTF.

The J gene is TRBJ2-7, the V gene TRBV14, with D possibly TRBD1 on 6 matching bases. Germline CDR1 and CDR2: SGHDN and FVKESK. V lost 9 bases, J lost 3 bases, and 12 bases lay in between. The length of the CDR3 is 12 residues. CDR3 region: CARLQGFYEQYF. Written as DNA, the CDR3 is TGTGCCAGACTACAGGGTTTCTACGAGCAGTACTTC.

The table lists this clone with a count of one. V and J are TRBV19 and TRBJ2-7; 8 bases are a match to TRBD1. The V and J ends lost 3 bases and 6 bases, in that order; junction bases with no gene match: 10. Per germline, CDR1 LNHDA and CDR2 SQIVND (reference sequence). CDR3 length: 15 amino acids. The CDR3 nucleotides read TGTGCCAGTAGTATCTCGATACGGACAGGGTTCGAGCAGTACTTC. Translating it yields CASSISIRTGFEQYF.